The next 10 T cell receptor beta chains were all read from a single sample in a study of shared clonotypes between healthy human individuals. Profiling relied on immunoSEQ multiplex PCR, and the TCRdb table lists in-frame clones only, not all of them. This repertoire shows 1 million to 1.2 million clones, roughly 77% found once; its top ten account for 0.89%. Sequencing input: memory CD4+ T cells from PBMCs. Subset of the sample: CD45RA-negative fraction. These receptors came from a man in his late teens or twenties in good health. Some clones in this sample may be carry-over from other donors' samples.

The rearrangement uses TRBV12-5 and TRBJ2-3, with a tentative D call TRBD2 (5 bases). Germline V gene data show CDR1 as LGHNT and CDR2 as FRNRAP. This CDR3 comprises 13 residues. Trimming removed 5 bases from V and 6 bases from J, with 12 bases in between. The CDR3: CASGQTTGDTQYF. CDR3 in DNA: TGTGCTAGTGGTCAGACGACGGGGGATACGCAGTATTTT. Together with reference TRBV12-5 and TRBJ2-3, the CDR3 gives the full variable domain: DARVTQTPRHKVTEMGQEVTMRCQPILGHNTVFWYRQTMMQGLELLAYFRNRAPLDDSGMPKDRFSAEMPDATLATLKIQPSEPRDSAVYFCASGQTTGDTQYFGPGTRLTVL.

For the CDR3, the DNA is TGTGCCAGCGGCAGGCGGGAGTCGGTAGAGCAGTACTTC. As protein: CASGRRESVEQYF. This sequence joins TRBV7-9 and TRBJ2-7, with 7 nucleotides matching TRBD2. In germline, CDR1 is SEHNR, CDR2 FQNEAQ (reference sequence). The CDR3 contains 13 residues. Trimming cost V 8 bases and J 7 bases; bases outside gene matches: 11.

This clone was seen only a few times. The gene calls are TRBV4-3 and TRBJ2-1; 10 nucleotides align to TRBD2. The CDR3 runs 17 residues. In germline, CDR1 is LGHNA, CDR2 YSLEER. The ends lost 0 bases at V and 1 base at J; junction bases unmatched: 3. The CDR3 here is CASSQEGLASSYNEQFF. DNA of the CDR3: TGCGCCAGCAGCCAAGAGGGACTAGCGAGTTCCTACAATGAGCAGTTCTTC.

The V and J genes are TRBV5-1 and TRBJ2-3; TRBD1 might be the D (5 bases). Germline assignment: CDR1 SGHRS and CDR2 YFSETQ. The CDR3 has 15 residues. V dropped 0 bases and J dropped 2 bases, with 10 bases sitting between them. The CDR3 coding sequence is TGCGCCAGCAGCTTGGAGGGGCAGAACACAGATACGCAGTATTTT. Protein sequence: CASSLEGQNTDTQYF.

The chain has TRBV2 and TRBJ1-5; 8 bases are shared with TRBD1. CDR1 SNHLY and CDR2 FYNNEI come from the germline V gene. This CDR3 comprises 15 residues. J was trimmed by 3 bases and V by 6 bases; bases with no gene match: 7. CDR3 in amino acids: CASSRQGIINQPQHF. CDR3 in DNA: TGTGCCAGCAGCCGACAGGGGATAATCAATCAGCCCCAGCATTTT.

The DNA for the CDR3 is TGTGCCAGCAGCCAAGAAGGCCTAGCTAACACCGGGGAGCTGTTTTTT. This encodes CASSQEGLANTGELFF. The chain has TRBV4-2 and TRBJ2-2, with D possibly matching TRBD2 (5 bases). Trimming left V 0 bases short and J 2 bases short, with 10 bases between. The CDR3 length is 16 residues. Germline V CDR1 and CDR2: LGHNA, YNFKEQ.

The genes are TRBV5-1 and TRBJ1-2, with D perhaps TRBD1 (6 bases). V shed 0 bases and J shed 5 bases, with 11 bases lying between them. The germline V gene encodes CDR1 SGHRS and CDR2 YFSETQ. The CDR3 is 14 residues long. CDR3 DNA: TGCGCCAGCAGCTTGGAGGGGGTACGGTATGGCTACACCTTC. It translates to CASSLEGVRYGYTF.

This chain connects TRBV7-6 to TRBJ2-3, with D perhaps being TRBD1 or TRBD2 (5 bases each). The CDR3 covers 14 residues. Germline V CDR1 and CDR2: SGHVS, FNYEAQ. The V end lost 2 bases, the J end lost 4 bases, and 10 bases lay between the germline ends. The CDR3 DNA reads TGTGCCAGCAGCTTAAGAGGGACCGCAGATACGCAGTATTTT. Translating it yields CASSLRGTADTQYF.

The rearrangement links TRBV20-1 to TRBJ1-5; no definite D call. The V end lost 6 bases, the J end lost 3 bases, and 6 bases lay between the germline ends. Germline V lookup: CDR1 DFQATT, CDR2 SNEGSKA (reference sequence). The CDR3 consists of 11 residues. DNA for the CDR3: TGCAGTGCAATGTCCAATCAGCCCCAGCATTTT. It yields the protein CSAMSNQPQHF.

This clone was observed a few times. The same CDR3 also results from other DNA sequences found in this sample. This chain links TRBV10-3 with TRBJ2-5; D is unresolved. There are 12 residues in the CDR3. Germline V gene sequence: CDR1 ENHRY, CDR2 SYGVKD. V shed 0 bases and J shed 4 bases, with 3 bases lying between them. This CDR3 reads CAISESGETQYF. CDR3 DNA: TGTGCCATCAGTGAGTCCGGAGAGACCCAGTACTTC.